Given below is one T cell receptor beta chain in context. The data stem from a study of blood T cell repertoires in COVID-19. The CDR3 has 15 amino acids. Germline CDR1 and CDR2: SGHAT and FQNNGV. The V end was cut by 1 base, the J end by 6 bases, with 13 bases between. Using immunoSEQ multiplex PCR, the repertoire was profiled, and TCRdb retains in-frame clones only, with some absent. The sample contains about 230,000 clones, about 85% of which appear only once. The sample was peripheral blood. The sequence was obtained from a man aged 40-49 years with acute or convalescent COVID-19. This chain connects TRBV11-2 to TRBJ1-3; no definite D call. CDR3 nucleotide sequence: TGTGCCAGCAGCTTAGCCGGGTCTCGGGAAAACACCATATATTTT. Its protein is CASSLAGSRENTIYF.